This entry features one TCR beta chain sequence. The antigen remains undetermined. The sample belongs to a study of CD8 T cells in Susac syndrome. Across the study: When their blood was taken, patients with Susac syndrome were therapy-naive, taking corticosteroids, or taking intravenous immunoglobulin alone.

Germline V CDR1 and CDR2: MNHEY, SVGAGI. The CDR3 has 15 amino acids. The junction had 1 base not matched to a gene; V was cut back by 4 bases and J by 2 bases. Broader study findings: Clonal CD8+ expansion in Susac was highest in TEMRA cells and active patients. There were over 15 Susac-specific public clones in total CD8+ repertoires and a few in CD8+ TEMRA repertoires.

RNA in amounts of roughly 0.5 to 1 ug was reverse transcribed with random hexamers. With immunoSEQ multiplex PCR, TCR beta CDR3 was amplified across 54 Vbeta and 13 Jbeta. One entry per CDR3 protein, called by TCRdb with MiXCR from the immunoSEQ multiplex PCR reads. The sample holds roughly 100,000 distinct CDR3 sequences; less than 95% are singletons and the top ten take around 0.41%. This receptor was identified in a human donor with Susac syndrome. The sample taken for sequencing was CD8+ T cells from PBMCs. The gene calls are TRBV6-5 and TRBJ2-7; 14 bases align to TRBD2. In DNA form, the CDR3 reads TGTGCCAGCAGTTCGGGACTAGCGGGAGCCTACGAGCAGTACTTC. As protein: CASSSGLAGAYEQYF.